This TCR beta chain was captured in a study of OX40 agonist ivuxolimab in advanced cancers. Turning to the overall study: Ivuxolimab, which targeted the costimulatory receptor OX40 (CD134), was an agonistic, fully human IgG2 monoclonal antibody. Intravenous ivuxolimab was administered to patients every 2 weeks at six dose levels: 0.01, 0.1, 0.3, 1.5, 3 and 10 mg/kg. Of the approximately 50 patients in dose escalation, 19 had hepatocellular carcinoma, approximately 15 had melanoma, 9 had renal cell carcinoma and 9 had head and neck cancer. The dose-escalation cohort was roughly 80% male with a mean age of roughly 62 years, ranging from roughly 20 to 80. Prior anti-PD-1, anti-PD-L1 or anti-CTLA-4 therapy was permitted, and checkpoint inhibitors had been received by more than 35% of dose-escalation patients. Partial responses occurred in three dose-escalation patients: two with cutaneous melanoma and one with hepatocellular carcinoma. Peripheral TCRbeta sequencing aimed to test whether ivuxolimab altered TCR sequence diversity and caused clonal T-cell expansion. The paper describes the monotherapy dose-escalation part (N = 52 patients) of the phase I trial of ivuxolimab.

Concerning this clone itself: It has no known antigen specificity. No quality values exist for individual bases; no much larger clone is one base distant.

Study-wide findings and limitations: Clonal expansion of both CD4+ and CD8+ blood T cells was observed from baseline to week 6 at doses 0.1 to 3.0 mg/kg. Low levels of normalized T-cell clonal expansion were also seen in some patients who did not respond. After ivuxolimab, expanded clones were on average more numerous among CD8+ T cells than among CD4+ T cells. The antigen specificity of the peripheral T cells that underwent clonal expansion was not determined. In partial responders in the 0.1-3.0 mg/kg groups, normalized peripheral clonal expansion was found to be among the lowest, especially among CD8+ T cells.

The trial excluded patients who had a history of autoimmune disease or were on systemic immunosuppression. Peripheral blood for TCR sequencing was collected from all dose cohorts at baseline, on cycle 4 day 1, and on cycle 7 day 1. The samples were drawn from a first-in-human, open-label, multicenter phase I dose-escalation trial of ivuxolimab. Adults with locally advanced or metastatic melanoma, renal cell, hepatocellular, or head and neck squamous cell carcinoma were enrolled in the trial. Before TCR sequencing, CD4+ and CD8+ T cells were separately sorted from peripheral blood. Genomic DNA was isolated from the sorted cells so that the TCRbeta CDR3 region could be sequenced. The immunoSEQ Assay was used to sequence the TCRbeta CDR3 regions. TCRdb stores this immuneACCESS table with in-frame sequences only. Part of the clones is absent; in the studies checked, under half of the shortfall reflects unresolved V genes, and no reason is known for the rest. The sample contains some 60,000 clones, approximately 90% of them found a single time. Of the sample, about a sixth is held by the ten largest clones.

For CDR1 and CDR2, the germline V gene lists SGHRS and YFSETQ. Measured from the cysteine to the phenylalanine, the CDR3 is 16 residues long. CDR3 DNA only is kept here, 48 bases in frame from base 1. The V and J ends are trimmed by 0 bases and 6 bases, leaving 15 bases between them. Rearrangement joined TRBV5-1 to TRBJ1-4, with the D gene not confidently named. The TCR originated in an adult with an advanced solid tumor such as melanoma, head and neck, liver or kidney cancer. Material: CD4+ or CD8+ T cells sorted from blood, obtained in a trial of the OX40 agonist ivuxolimab. The bases read TGCGCCAGCAGCTTGGCCTTTTTAGGTCCCGATGAAAAACTGTTTTTT. This encodes CASSLAFLGPDEKLFF.